What follows are 26 T cell receptor beta chains derived from one specimen sequenced in a study of T-cell memory formation after mild COVID-19. TCRdb passed the 5' RACE reads through MiXCR, listing each CDR3 protein once. The profile shows 500,000 to 600,000 distinct CDR3 sequences, around 17% of them singletons. Input material: PBMCs or a T cell subset sorted from them (not recorded which). The receptors were gathered from an adult woman who had mild COVID-19 (a few samples of this study predate the infection). Cell type and time point are not known.

This clonotype showed up just a few times. The V and J genes are TRBV4-1 and TRBJ1-2, with a tentative D call TRBD1 (6 bases). The V gene lost 0 bases and the J gene lost 5 bases, with 10 bases spanning the gap. Germline CDR1 and CDR2: MGHRA and YSYEKL. This CDR3 region has 14 residues. The CDR3 region has the DNA TGCGCCAGCAGCCAAGAGGCTACAGGGTATGGCTACACCTTC. Amino acid sequence: CASSQEATGYGYTF.

V gene TRBV25-1 combines with J gene TRBJ2-7; 10 bases are a match to TRBD2. V trimming: 6 bases; J trimming: 3 bases; junction bases outside the gene matches: 8. The CDR3 length is 15 residues. Germline assignment: CDR1 MGHDK and CDR2 SYGVNS. CDR3 loop: CASSQLASGGYEQYF. The CDR3 nucleotides read TGTGCCAGCAGCCAGTTGGCTAGCGGGGGCTACGAGCAGTACTTC.

This clonotype was detected a few times. J is TRBJ1-1 and V is TRBV7-2; TRBD1 might be the D (5 bases). The CDR3 contains 15 residues. Trimming stripped 3 bases from V and 2 bases from J, with 13 bases between. Germline V gene lookup returns CDR1 SGHTA and CDR2 FQGNSA. The CDR3 DNA follows: TGTGCCAGCAGCTTTAAGAGGGGCGGCAACACTGAAGCTTTCTTT. It yields the protein CASSFKRGGNTEAFF.

This clonotype was detected only a few times. The chain recombines TRBV2 with TRBJ2-7; tentatively, D is TRBD1 (5 bases). The CDR3 spans 15 residues. Trimming left V 4 bases short and J 0 bases short, with 13 bases between. Germline V lookup: CDR1 SNHLY, CDR2 FYNNEI. CDR3 residues: CASSAVDSLSYEQYF. For the CDR3, the DNA is TGTGCCAGCAGTGCGGTCGACAGCCTCTCCTACGAGCAGTACTTC.

The chain uses TRBV24-1 and TRBJ2-5, with D unclear. The CDR3 has 13 residues. Germline V gene data show CDR1 as KGHDR and CDR2 as SFDVKD. V shed 5 bases and J shed 5 bases, with 11 bases lying between them. The CDR3 region has the DNA TGTGCCACCAGTGTAAACTCCGGGGAGACCCAGTACTTC. This translates into CATSVNSGETQYF.

The J gene is TRBJ1-1, the V gene TRBV7-3; D may be TRBD1 (5 bases). Germline CDR1 is SGHTA and CDR2 is FQGTGA. The CDR3 runs 14 residues. Trimming shortened V by 3 bases and J by 6 bases, and 14 bases separated the two germline ends. The CDR3 DNA sequence: TGTGCCAGCAGCTTGGGAGGGGAAGGGGCTGAAGCTTTCTTT. Amino acids: CASSLGGEGAEAFF.

This clonotype was counted a few times. This chain links TRBV7-9 with TRBJ2-7; 9 positions match TRBD2. Trimming took 1 base from V and 4 from J; bases not matched to a gene: 5. Germline V gives CDR1 SEHNR, CDR2 FQNEAQ (reference sequence). The CDR3 contains 15 residues. In DNA, the CDR3 is TGTGCCAGCAGCTTAGATCTAGCGGGAAAATACGAGCAGTACTTC. Protein product: CASSLDLAGKYEQYF.

This clonotype has only a few counts. CDR3 in DNA: TGTGCCAGCAGCTTAGATGCTAGCGGATCGAACACCGGGGAGCTGTTTTTT. It translates to CASSLDASGSNTGELFF. The chain has TRBV7-3 and TRBJ2-2; 7 nucleotides match TRBD2. In germline, CDR1 is SGHTA, CDR2 FQGTGA. V was clipped by 2 bases and J by 0 bases; unmatched bases: 6. CDR3 size: 17 residues.

This clonotype occurred many times. The chain links TRBV12-3 or TRBV12-4 to TRBJ2-5, with TRBD2 matching 10 bases. The CDR3 runs to 16 residues. V lost 3 bases and J lost 7; bases outside the gene matches: 11. CDR3 bases: TGTGCCAGCAGTTTGACTAGCGGGCCCGGCGGTGGGACCCAGTACTTC. This gives the protein CASSLTSGPGGGTQYF.

J is TRBJ1-2 and V is TRBV12-3 or TRBV12-4; D remains unclear. The length of the CDR3 is 14 residues. V gave up 1 base and J gave up 6 bases, with 12 bases separating them. The CDR3 loop is CASSLVGSSDGYTF. In DNA form, the CDR3 reads TGTGCCAGCAGTTTAGTTGGAAGCTCGGATGGCTACACCTTC.

The V call is TRBV7-2, the J call TRBJ2-7; D is possibly TRBD2 (7 bases). The CDR3 runs 16 residues. Between the trimmed V and J ends, which lost 2 bases and 3 bases, there was a span of 17 bases. Germline CDR1 SGHTA, CDR2 FQGNSA. CDR3 sequence: CASSLRGGGSGYEQYF. CDR3 coding DNA: TGTGCCAGCAGCTTAAGGGGGGGCGGGAGTGGCTACGAGCAGTACTTC.

This clonotype was counted a few times. J is TRBJ1-1 and V is TRBV6-5; D call uncertain. The V end was cut by 6 bases, the J end by 1 base, with 6 bases between. The CDR3 spans 12 residues. Germline lookup yields CDR1 MNHEY and CDR2 SVGAGI. The DNA for the CDR3 is TGTGCCAGCAGGGGTTGGAACACTGAAGCTTTCTTT. Translation: CASRGWNTEAFF.

This clonotype was counted between two and nine times. J is TRBJ1-5 and V is TRBV2, with a weak D call TRBD1 (6 bases). Germline CDR1 is SNHLY and CDR2 is FYNNEI. This CDR3 has 15 residues. V was clipped by 4 bases and J by 1 base, with 11 bases between them. This chain's CDR3 is CASSAGVGSNQPQHF. The CDR3 DNA follows: TGTGCCAGCAGTGCAGGGGTCGGAAGCAATCAGCCCCAGCATTTT. Filled out from reference TRBV2 and TRBJ1-5, the complete variable domain reads EPEVTQTPSHQVTQMGQEVILRCVPISNHLYFYWYRQILGQKVEFLVSFYNNEISEKSEIFDDQFSVERPDGSNFTLKIRSTKLEDSAMYFCASSAGVGSNQPQHFGDGTRLSIL.

The J gene is TRBJ2-5, the V gene TRBV7-2; tentatively, D is TRBD2 (5 bases). Per the germline V gene, CDR1 is SGHTA and CDR2 is FQGNSA. The CDR3 spans 15 residues. Trimming left V 2 bases short and J 1 base short, with 11 bases between. The DNA for the CDR3 is TGTGCCAGCAGCTTATTAGGGCGGGTCCAAGAGACCCAGTACTTC. This encodes CASSLLGRVQETQYF. Looking up the rest from reference TRBV7-2 and TRBJ2-5 gives the full variable domain: GAGVSQSPSNKVTEKGKDVELRCDPISGHTALYWYRQSLGQGLEFLIYFQGNSAPDKSGLPSDRFSAERTGGSVSTLTIQRTQQEDSAVYLCASSLLGRVQETQYFGPGTRLLVL.

This clonotype has a handful of counts. CDR3 residues: CASSFVAGDSPLHF. In DNA form, the CDR3 reads TGTGCCAGCAGCTTCGTGGCGGGTGATTCACCCCTCCACTTT. The V call is TRBV3-1, the J call TRBJ1-6; D ambiguous. Germline assignment: CDR1 LGHDT and CDR2 YNNKEL (reference sequence). The CDR3 runs to 14 residues. Trimming left V 5 bases short and J 8 bases short, with 13 bases between.

This sequence joins TRBV11-1 and TRBJ2-7; D may match TRBD1 or TRBD2 (5 bases each). This CDR3 is built from 15 residues. CDR1 SGHAT and CDR2 FQDESV come from the germline V gene (reference sequence). Trimming removed 6 bases from V and 2 bases from J, with 17 bases in between. CDR3 sequence reads: CASREGPKAAYEQYF. The CDR3 DNA sequence: TGTGCCAGCAGAGAGGGACCCAAGGCGGCCTACGAGCAGTACTTC.

This clonotype was found a few times. The V call is TRBV15, the J call TRBJ2-7; TRBD1 aligns across 9 bases. Looked up from germline, CDR1 is LNHNV and CDR2 is YYDKDF (reference sequence). J gave up 1 base and V 2 bases, and 9 bases lay outside the gene matches. The CDR3 has 17 residues. CDR3 sequence: CATSRSPWTGESYEQYF. For the CDR3, the DNA is TGTGCCACCAGCAGATCCCCTTGGACAGGGGAATCCTACGAGCAGTACTTC.

This clonotype has more than one count but fewer than ten. The J gene is TRBJ2-1, the V gene TRBV6-2 or TRBV6-3; D is undetermined. In germline, CDR1 is MNHEY, CDR2 SVGEGT. CDR3 length equals 16 residues. The V end lost 0 bases, the J end lost 8 bases, and 17 bases lay between the germline ends. The CDR3 DNA reads as TGTGCCAGCAGTTACTCAGTAGCCTGGAATGTTGATGAGCAGTTCTTC. Translation: CASSYSVAWNVDEQFF.

This clonotype was detected a few times. The chain couples TRBV19 to TRBJ2-6; no definite D call. The germline V gene encodes CDR1 LNHDA and CDR2 SQIVND (reference sequence). The CDR3 is made up of 15 amino acids. V was clipped by 2 bases and J by 0 bases, with 5 bases between them. As DNA, the CDR3 is TGTGCCAGTAGTATAAGTAGCTCTGGGGCCAACGTCCTGACTTTC. The encoded protein is CASSISSSGANVLTF.

In its sample, this clonotype was seen a few times. In nucleotides, the CDR3 is TGTGCCAGCAGCTCCCAGCGGGAGCCAGATACGCAGTATTTT. Its translation is CASSSQREPDTQYF. The J gene is TRBJ2-3, the V gene TRBV13, with TRBD2 matching over 8 bases. Germline CDR1 and CDR2: PRHDT and FYEKMQ (reference sequence). V lost 4 bases to trimming and J lost 4 bases; unmatched junction nucleotides: 4. This CDR3 spans 14 amino acids.

The chain combines TRBV6-2 or TRBV6-3 with TRBJ2-5; TRBD2 matches 11 bases. V gave up 6 bases and J gave up 4 bases; unmatched junction bases: 19. From germline, CDR1 is MNHEY and CDR2 SVGEGT. The CDR3 runs 19 residues. The CDR3 coding sequence is TGTGCCAGCAGCACCCCCAATCCCGTAGCGGGGGGGCTGGGAGAGACCCAGTACTTC. Protein product: CASSTPNPVAGGLGETQYF.

This chain uses TRBV7-3 with TRBJ2-5, with D maybe TRBD1 (6 bases). Germline CDR1 and CDR2: SGHTA and FQGTGA. The V end lost 6 bases, the J end lost 1 base, and 12 bases lay between the germline ends. The CDR3 consists of 14 residues. This chain's CDR3 is CASSPQGSQETQYF. As DNA, the CDR3 is TGTGCCAGCAGTCCCCAGGGGTCCCAAGAGACCCAGTACTTC.

The CDR3 protein is CASSIDRVRKNTEAFF. The CDR3, as DNA: TGTGCCAGTAGTATAGATCGGGTCAGGAAGAACACTGAAGCTTTCTTT. The chain carries TRBV19 and TRBJ1-1; the D is unclear. The CDR3 is made up of 16 amino acids. Germline V gene sequence: CDR1 LNHDA, CDR2 SQIVND (reference sequence). V was pared by 0 bases and J by 1 base, with 12 bases between. Filled out from reference TRBV19 and TRBJ1-1, the complete variable domain reads DGGITQSPKYLFRKEGQNVTLSCEQNLNHDAMYWYRQDPGQGLRLIYYSQIVNDFQKGDIAEGYSVSREKKESFPLTVTSAQKNPTAFYLCASSIDRVRKNTEAFFGQGTRLTVV.

This clonotype was observed once. It may be a read error: a sequence one base away is much more abundant. The rearrangement links TRBV5-1 to TRBJ2-1; 8 positions agree with TRBD2. The CDR3 sequence is 16 residues long. V gave up 1 base and J gave up 4 bases; unmatched junction bases: 7. Germline V lookup: CDR1 SGHRS, CDR2 YFSETQ. The DNA for the CDR3 is TGCGCCAGCAGCTTGCCCAGCGGGAGACTTTACAATGAGCAGTTCTTC. It is translated as CASSLPSGRLYNEQFF. The variable domain in full, completed from reference TRBV5-1 and TRBJ2-1, reads KAGVTQTPRYLIKTRGQQVTLSCSPISGHRSVSWYQQTPGQGLQFLFEYFSETQRNKGNFPGRFSGRQFSNSRSEMNVSTLELGDSALYLCASSLPSGRLYNEQFFGPGTRLTVL.

The chain combines TRBV6-5 with TRBJ1-5; 8 bases line up with TRBD1. The CDR3 is 15 residues long. V was clipped by 2 bases and J by 2 bases; unmatched bases: 2. The V gene's germline CDR1 is MNHEY and CDR2 SVGAGI. For the CDR3, the DNA is TGTGCCAGCAGTTACGGGACAGGACGCAATCAGCCCCAGCATTTT. This sequence encodes CASSYGTGRNQPQHF.

This clonotype showed up just once. The J gene is TRBJ2-7, the V gene TRBV6-2 or TRBV6-3; TRBD1 aligns across 8 bases. The junction had 4 bases not matched to a gene; V was cut back by 0 bases and J by 0 bases. The CDR3 length is 16 residues. Germline V gene sequence: CDR1 MNHEY, CDR2 SVGEGT. The DNA of the CDR3 is TGTGCCAGCAGTTACTCCCCCGGGACAGGCTCCTACGAGCAGTACTTC. This encodes CASSYSPGTGSYEQYF.